Listed below are T cell receptor beta chains from one sample, sequenced in a study of cytomegalovirus exposure and HLA in healthy donors. The protocol was immunoSEQ multiplex PCR, while the TCRdb copy is restricted to in-frame clones and leaves out a portion. The table shows 90,000 to 150,000 clones, with 70% to 80% occurring only once. The sequenced material came from PBMCs. These receptors came from a man aged 50 to 60 in good health and CMV-seropositive. Both conserved end residues are part of each CDR3. Each record gives: V gene, D gene, J gene, CDR3 DNA, CDR3 protein. The D gene is left open where the match is weak.

>TRBV5-1|NA|TRBJ1-2
TGCGCCAGCAGCTTGTGGTCCCCGGAGGGCTACACCTTC
CASSLWSPEGYTF
>TRBV9|NA|TRBJ1-1
TGTGCCAGCAGCGTAGTACAGGGCCTTTTGAACACTGAAGCTTTCTTT
CASSVVQGLLNTEAFF
>TRBV11-2|NA|TRBJ1-3
TGTGCCAGCAGCTCTCAGGGGTCCCCTGGAAACACCATATATTTT
CASSSQGSPGNTIYF
>TRBV25-1|TRBD1|TRBJ1-1
TGTGCCAGCAGTGAGACAGGGGGCTCGAGCACTGAAGCTTTCTTT
CASSETGGSSTEAFF
>TRBV2|TRBD1|TRBJ1-4
TGTGCCAGCAGGGACAGGGGTCCCACTAATGAAAAACTGTTTTTT
CASRDRGPTNEKLFF
>TRBV15|NA|TRBJ1-5
TGTGCCACCAGCATAGACAGAAATCAGCCCCAGCATTTT
CATSIDRNQPQHF
>TRBV5-1|NA|TRBJ2-7
TGCGCCAGCAGCCCGCGCGCGCCCCGGGATCCATTCTACGAGCAGTACTTC
CASSPRAPRDPFYEQYF
>TRBV5-4|NA|TRBJ1-1
TGTGCCAGCAGCTTGGCTCGGGGGAACACTGAAGCTTTCTTT
CASSLARGNTEAFF
>TRBV10-3|TRBD2|TRBJ2-7
TGTGCCATCAGCCAAATACCGGGACTAGGACCCTCCTACGAGCAGTACTTC
CAISQIPGLGPSYEQYF
>TRBV5-1|TRBD1|TRBJ2-7
TGCGCCAGCAGCTCCGGACAGGGGCAAGCCGAGCAGTACTTC
CASSSGQGQAEQYF
>TRBV11-1|NA|TRBJ1-4
TGTGCCAGCAGCTTCTTCGGGACTAATGAAAAACTGTTTTTT
CASSFFGTNEKLFF
>TRBV5-1|TRBD1|TRBJ1-5
TGCGCCAGCAGCTTGTATGGGACAGGGGGCGATCAGCCCCAGCATTTT
CASSLYGTGGDQPQHF
>TRBV20-1|NA|TRBJ1-1
TGTCGCACTAACTGGGCTGAAGCTTTCTTT
CRTNWAEAFF